The 32 T cell receptor beta chains below come from one sample, sequenced in a study of T cell clonotyping in hematopoietic cell transplantation. Method: immunoSEQ multiplex PCR; TCRdb's copy keeps in-frame clones and lacks some. The sample lists some 14,000 clones; less than 80% were seen once. Sample: PBMCs. Source of these receptors: a human donor who either received an allogeneic hematopoietic cell transplant for a myeloid malignancy or was a related donor (not recorded which). Some clones in this sample may be carry-over from other donors' samples.

V usage is TRBV30 and J usage is TRBJ1-2; 8 bases line up with TRBD1. The ends lost 0 bases at V and 6 bases at J; junction bases unmatched: 9. Per germline, CDR1 GTSNPN and CDR2 SVGIG (reference sequence). This CDR3 contains 15 residues. The CDR3 sequence is CAWSVWTGSEDGYTF. CDR3 nucleotides: TGTGCCTGGAGTGTTTGGACAGGGTCGGAAGATGGCTACACCTTC.

The chain links TRBV29-1 to TRBJ1-1, with 12 bases matching TRBD1. The CDR3 has 15 residues. V shed 7 bases, J shed 4 bases, and the junction held 10 bases outside the gene matches. Per germline, CDR1 SQVTM and CDR2 ANQGSEA. The CDR3 DNA sequence: TGCAGCGCCACCGGGACAGGGGGCAGGAGCACTGAAGCTTTCTTT. Protein: CSATGTGGRSTEAFF.

The gene calls are TRBV30 and TRBJ1-3; D uncertain. Per the germline V gene, CDR1 is GTSNPN and CDR2 is SVGIG (reference sequence). The ends were cut back, 1 base at V and 2 bases at J, with 6 bases in the middle. CDR3 length equals 13 residues. For the CDR3, the DNA is TGTGCCTGGAGTGGGTGGCCTGGAAACACCATATATTTT. It is translated as CAWSGWPGNTIYF.

The rearrangement links TRBV6-5 to TRBJ2-7; 7 bases line up with TRBD2. The germline V gene encodes CDR1 MNHEY and CDR2 SVGAGI. The V gene end was trimmed by 9 bases and the J gene end by 1 base; junction bases not matched to a gene: 6. The CDR3 is made up of 13 amino acids. CDR3 in amino acids: CASGRGESYEQYF. The CDR3 nucleotides read TGTGCCAGTGGCCGGGGGGAATCCTACGAGCAGTACTTC.

V usage is TRBV4-2 and J usage is TRBJ2-2, with D tentatively TRBD1 (5 bases). V was clipped by 1 base and J by 1 base, with 7 bases between them. There are 15 residues in the CDR3. Germline V lookup: CDR1 LGHNA, CDR2 YNFKEQ. CDR3 DNA sequence: TGTGCCAGCAGCCAAGGGCAGGGGAACACCGGGGAGCTGTTTTTT. Protein: CASSQGQGNTGELFF.

This clone is a singleton in its sample. The rearrangement joins TRBV30 to TRBJ2-7; D may correspond to TRBD1 or TRBD2 (5 bases each). Germline values: CDR1 GTSNPN, CDR2 SVGIG (reference sequence). With 5 bases removed from V and 3 bases from J, the gap between germline ends came to 11 bases. The CDR3 runs to 12 residues. The CDR3: CAWGDQFYEQYF. The CDR3 nucleotides are TGTGCCTGGGGGGACCAATTCTACGAGCAGTACTTC.

The CDR3 nucleotides are TGTGCCTGGAACCCGGGACAGGCCTACGAGCAGTACTTC. Amino acid sequence: CAWNPGQAYEQYF. The chain employs TRBV30 and TRBJ2-7; TRBD1 agrees at 8 bases. Germline CDR1 GTSNPN, CDR2 SVGIG (reference sequence). Losses at the gene ends were 4 bases for V and 2 bases for J; bases not matched to a gene: 4. The CDR3 totals 13 residues.

The chain links TRBV30 to TRBJ2-3, with 13 bases aligning to TRBD2. CDR1 and CDR2 (germline): GTSNPN, SVGIG (reference sequence). CDR3 length: 16 residues. V was pared by 4 bases and J by 3 bases, with 7 bases of the junction left unmatched. In nucleotides, the CDR3 is TGTGCCTGGACCGGGACTAGCGGGGTAAGAACAGATACGCAGTATTTT. Translated, it gives CAWTGTSGVRTDTQYF.

V usage is TRBV30 and J usage is TRBJ2-7, with no clear D. With 0 bases removed from V and 6 bases from J, the gap between germline ends came to 12 bases. The germline CDR1 and CDR2 sequences are GTSNPN and SVGIG (reference sequence). The CDR3 loop spans 13 amino acids. The CDR3 DNA is TGTGCCTGGAGTGTAGACGGCCCCTCCGAGCAGTACTTC. It encodes CAWSVDGPSEQYF. Full variable domain (remainder filled in from reference TRBV30 and TRBJ2-7): SQTIHQWPATLVQPVGSPLSLECTVEGTSNPNLYWYRQAAGRGLQLLFYSVGIGQISSEVPQNLSASRPQDRQFILSSKKLLLSDSGFYLCAWSVDGPSEQYFGPGTRLTVT.

This rearrangement joins TRBV14 to TRBJ2-2; D gene uncertain. The CDR3 extends over 13 amino acids. V was trimmed by 3 bases and J by 1 base, leaving 3 bases between them. The V gene's germline CDR1 is SGHDN and CDR2 FVKESK. CDR3 sequence reads: CASSHENTGELFF. The CDR3 nucleotides are TGTGCCAGCAGCCATGAGAACACCGGGGAGCTGTTTTTT. The variable domain in full, with the rest retrieved from reference TRBV14 and TRBJ2-2, is EAGVTQFPSHSVIEKGQTVTLRCDPISGHDNLYWYRRVMGKEIKFLLHFVKESKQDESGMPNNRFLAERTGGTYSTLKVQPAELEDSGVYFCASSHENTGELFFGEGSRLTVL.

In nucleotides, the CDR3 is TGTGCCAGCAGCTTTCCAGGGGCCTACAATGAGCAGTTCTTC. It encodes CASSFPGAYNEQFF. V is TRBV5-6 and J is TRBJ2-1; tentatively, D is TRBD1 (6 bases). Trimming removed 2 bases from V and 2 bases from J, with 8 bases in between. CDR1 is SGHDT and CDR2 is YYEEEE in the germline V gene. This CDR3 is built from 14 residues.

This sequence joins TRBV5-4 and TRBJ2-2; D unresolved. The V and J ends lost 1 base and 3 bases respectively, with 7 bases between them. Germline CDR1 reads SGHNT; CDR2 reads YYREEE (reference sequence). The CDR3 has 14 residues. DNA for the CDR3: TGTGCCAGCAGCTTGCCCATAGACACCGGGGAGCTGTTTTTT. Amino acids: CASSLPIDTGELFF. The full variable domain, with the rest looked up from reference TRBV5-4 and TRBJ2-2, is ETGVTQSPTHLIKTRGQQVTLRCSSQSGHNTVSWYQQALGQGPQFIFQYYREEENGRGNFPPRFSGLQFPNYSSELNVNALELDDSALYLCASSLPIDTGELFFGEGSRLTVL.

This sequence joins TRBV7-2 and TRBJ2-1; D may match TRBD1 or TRBD2 (5 bases each). The CDR3 is made up of 13 amino acids. In germline, CDR1 is SGHTA, CDR2 FQGNSA. V was trimmed by 5 bases and J by 14 bases, leaving 19 bases between them. The DNA for the CDR3 is TGTGCCAGCAGCCTACGGGGCGGGTTCCAGGAGTTCTTC. As protein: CASSLRGGFQEFF. The full variable domain, completed using reference TRBV7-2 and TRBJ2-1, is GAGVSQSPSNKVTEKGKDVELRCDPISGHTALYWYRQSLGQGLEFLIYFQGNSAPDKSGLPSDRFSAERTGGSVSTLTIQRTQQEDSAVYLCASSLRGGFQEFFGPGTRLTVL.

The chain employs TRBV7-8 and TRBJ2-7; possibly TRBD2 for D (6 bases). The CDR3 loop spans 14 amino acids. Germline V lookup: CDR1 SGHVS, CDR2 FQNEAQ. The V end lost 1 base, the J end lost 5 bases, and 12 bases lay between the germline ends. In DNA form, the CDR3 reads TGTGCCAGCAGCTTAGTGGGGGGTGCCCACGAGCAGTACTTC. It encodes CASSLVGGAHEQYF.

A remark on this clone: The junction shows a germline mismatch at one end, possibly a read error. J is TRBJ2-3 and V is TRBV28; unclear D gene. The CDR3 is 13 amino acids. Germline V CDR1 and CDR2: MDHEN, SYDVKM. DNA of the CDR3: TGTGCCAGCAGCCGTCTCGACACAGACACGCAGTATTTT. It encodes CASSRLDTDTQYF. Using reference TRBV28 and TRBJ2-3 for the parts outside the CDR3, the full variable domain is DVKVTQSSRYLVKRTGEKVFLECVQDMDHENMFWYRQDPGLGLRLIYFSYDVKMKEKGDIPEGYSVSREKKERFSLILESASTNQTSMYLCASSRLDTDTQYFGPGTRLTVL.

The gene calls are TRBV10-2 and TRBJ1-5; a weak D match, TRBD1 (5 bases). The CDR3 runs to 14 residues. Trimming took off 2 bases at V and 6 bases at J, with 11 bases between the two ends. Germline CDR1 is WSHSY and CDR2 is SAAADI. The CDR3 nucleotides read TGCGCCAGCAGTGAGGGGGGTATAGGTCAGCCCCAGCATTTT. It is translated as CASSEGGIGQPQHF.

This clone came up a few times. The chain links TRBV5-1 to TRBJ1-4; 7 positions match TRBD1. This CDR3 is 17 amino acids long. Germline V gives CDR1 SGHRS, CDR2 YFSETQ. Unmatched junction bases numbered 10, after V lost 0 bases and J lost 5 bases. CDR3 protein: CASSLAQGGRWNEKLFF. CDR3 DNA sequence: TGCGCCAGCAGCTTGGCGCAGGGGGGACGGTGGAATGAAAAACTGTTTTTT.

This clone was counted a single time. The chain employs TRBV25-1 and TRBJ2-3; D is possibly TRBD2 (7 bases). Germline CDR1 is MGHDK and CDR2 is SYGVNS. V was clipped by 7 bases and J by 5 bases, with 25 bases between them. This CDR3 region has 17 residues. The CDR3 sequence is CASTRGGDWLSGDTQYF. The CDR3 DNA reads as TGTGCCAGCACAAGGGGGGGGGACTGGTTAAGCGGAGATACGCAGTATTTT.

This clone has just one count. The V gene is TRBV19, the J gene TRBJ2-3; TRBD2 matches 11 bases. There are 16 residues in the CDR3. The germline V gene has CDR1 LNHDA and CDR2 SQIVND (reference sequence). The CDR3: CVEQGVAGGSTDTQYF. Written as DNA, the CDR3 is TGTGTCGAGCAGGGAGTAGCGGGGGGGAGCACAGATACGCAGTATTTT.

The rearrangement joins TRBV5-1 to TRBJ1-6; D is unclear. The V and J ends lost 4 bases and 0 bases respectively, with 14 bases between them. The length of the CDR3 is 17 residues. CDR1 and CDR2 from the germline V gene are SGHRS and YFSETQ. The CDR3 loop is CASSPRQASSYNSPLHF. DNA for the CDR3: TGCGCCAGCAGCCCTCGGCAGGCCAGCTCCTATAATTCACCCCTCCACTTT.

This clone was observed once. The chain employs TRBV6-5 and TRBJ1-1, with D hard to call. Trimming shortened V by 6 bases and J by 2 bases, and 13 bases separated the two germline ends. Germline CDR1 MNHEY, CDR2 SVGAGI. The CDR3 extends over 14 amino acids. This chain's CDR3 is CASSLLPGNTEAFF. CDR3 DNA: TGTGCCAGCAGCCTTCTGCCGGGTAACACTGAAGCTTTCTTT.

The chain employs TRBV29-1 and TRBJ1-6, with D unclear. Germline loops: CDR1 SQVTM, CDR2 ANQGSEA. CDR3 length: 13 amino acids. Trimming took 4 bases from V and 9 from J, leaving 13 bases between them. In DNA, the CDR3 is TGCAGCGTTGCCGAGGGATCGGTTTCACCCCTCCACTTT. Translating gives CSVAEGSVSPLHF.

V is TRBV6-5 and J is TRBJ1-2, with 10 bases fitting TRBD1. Germline CDR1 MNHEY, CDR2 SVGAGI. The junction had 7 bases not matched to a gene; V was cut back by 7 bases and J by 5 bases. CDR3 length: 14 residues. This chain's CDR3 is CASTRTGGVYGYTF. CDR3 sequence (DNA): TGTGCCAGCACCCGGACAGGGGGAGTTTATGGCTACACCTTC.

The V and J genes are TRBV7-2 and TRBJ1-2, with unresolved D. This CDR3 has 12 amino acids. V shed 2 bases and J shed 2 bases, with 3 bases lying between them. The germline CDR1 and CDR2 sequences are SGHTA and FQGNSA. The chain's CDR3 is CASSLLNYGYTF. CDR3 bases: TGTGCCAGCAGCTTATTGAACTATGGCTACACCTTC.

This clone was observed a few times. The chain couples TRBV4-3 to TRBJ1-5; 7 nucleotides align to TRBD1. The junction had 1 base not matched to a gene; V was cut back by 1 base and J by 4 bases. CDR1 and CDR2 (germline): LGHNA, YSLEER. CDR3 size: 14 residues. The CDR3 spells CASSQGQGNQPQHF. The DNA for the CDR3 is TGCGCCAGCAGCCAAGGACAGGGAAATCAGCCCCAGCATTTT.

The chain recombines TRBV4-1 with TRBJ2-2, with 7 bases aligning to TRBD1. Trimming took 5 bases from V and 2 from J; bases not matched to a gene: 5. Germline loops: CDR1 MGHRA, CDR2 YSYEKL. The CDR3 has 15 residues. This CDR3 reads CASSAWTGNTGELFF. DNA for the CDR3: TGCGCCAGCAGCGCGTGGACAGGCAACACCGGGGAGCTGTTTTTT.

The chain couples TRBV5-1 to TRBJ2-2; TRBD1 or TRBD2 may be the D gene (5 bases each). With 4 bases removed from V and 0 bases from J, the gap between germline ends came to 10 bases. The length of the CDR3 is 15 residues. Germline CDR1 and CDR2: SGHRS and YFSETQ. The CDR3 DNA sequence: TGCGCCAGCAGCCCCGGGACCGCGAACACCGGGGAGCTGTTTTTT. Translating gives CASSPGTANTGELFF.

The chain uses TRBV30 and TRBJ2-5; 11 positions agree with TRBD2. Germline trimming cut 2 bases from V and 4 bases from J; bases unmatched to any gene: 6. Germline V CDR1 and CDR2: GTSNPN, SVGIG (reference sequence). The CDR3 runs to 15 residues. The CDR3 reads CAWSQTSGSSETQYF. CDR3 nucleotides: TGTGCCTGGAGTCAAACTAGCGGGAGCTCAGAGACCCAGTACTTC.

CDR3 nucleotides: TGTGCCTGGAGAGCAGGGGGCGCAATCCACGAGCAGTACTTC. Protein: CAWRAGGAIHEQYF. The V call is TRBV30, the J call TRBJ2-7, with 8 bases that match TRBD1. Germline CDR1 and CDR2: GTSNPN and SVGIG (reference sequence). The CDR3 contains 14 residues. Germline trimming cut 3 bases from V and 5 bases from J; bases unmatched to any gene: 9. Using reference TRBV30 and TRBJ2-7 for the parts outside the CDR3, the full variable domain is SQTIHQWPATLVQPVGSPLSLECTVEGTSNPNLYWYRQAAGRGLQLLFYSVGIGQISSEVPQNLSASRPQDRQFILSSKKLLLSDSGFYLCAWRAGGAIHEQYFGPGTRLTVT.

This clone is a singleton in its sample. The chain recombines TRBV6-1 with TRBJ1-4; 9 bases fit TRBD1. With V trimmed by 8 bases and J by 11 bases, 15 bases remained unmatched. The germline CDR1 and CDR2 sequences are MNHNS and SASEGT. The CDR3 runs 15 residues. CDR3 sequence: CASGRPGQGVSKLFF. As DNA, the CDR3 is TGTGCCAGCGGACGACCGGGACAGGGTGTTAGTAAACTGTTTTTT.

The rearrangement links TRBV29-1 to TRBJ2-7; D is perhaps TRBD1 or TRBD2 (7 bases each). This CDR3 is 13 amino acids long. Germline V CDR1 and CDR2: SQVTM, ANQGSEA. The germline V and J ends were trimmed by 4 bases and 4 bases, with 14 bases remaining between them. The CDR3 bases are TGCAGCGTTGTGACAGGGCGGGGGTACGAGCAGTACTTC. It encodes CSVVTGRGYEQYF.

This chain uses TRBV30 with TRBJ1-4, with D perhaps TRBD1 (5 bases). V was cut by 0 bases and J by 2 bases, with 7 bases left in between. The CDR3 spans 14 residues. The germline CDR1 and CDR2 sequences are GTSNPN and SVGIG (reference sequence). The CDR3 is CAWSVGGTNEKLFF. The CDR3 DNA reads as TGTGCCTGGAGTGTCGGGGGGACTAATGAAAAACTGTTTTTT.